The TCR beta chain under discussion was sequenced for a study of regulatory T cells in long-lasting Graves disease. Study background: Persistent Graves' disease denoted over 5 years of antithyroid drugs plus positive TSH receptor antibodies.

As to this clonotype: Its antigen remains unknown. This may stem from a read error, because a much larger clone lies one nucleotide away. Lacking the conserved final phenylalanine or tryptophan, this CDR3 likely reflects a read error.

Time point of the sample: persistent/refractory GD, antithyroid drugs over 5 years with positive TRAb. The TCR library was made from RNA that had been extracted from PBMCs in TRIzol. J gave up 3 bases and V 6 bases, and 4 bases lay outside the gene matches. The CDR3 contains 12 residues. The germline V gene encodes CDR1 SQVTM and CDR2 ANQGSEA. Whole-study results and caveats: Persistent cases favored TRBV28, TRBJ1-2 and TRBJ2-5.

Arm-PCR of CDR3 regions with iRepertoire HTBI primers generated TCR beta libraries. TCRdb fed the multiplex PCR reads into MiXCR, producing one record per CDR3 protein. The sample includes 350,000 to 500,000 distinct CDR3 sequences, roughly 23% seen only once; the top ten take 13% to 15%. J is TRBJ2-7 and V is TRBV29-1; 8 nucleotides line up with TRBD2. The sequencing here drew on peripheral blood mononuclear cells (PBMCs), taken when the disease was refractory, from a patient treated with antithyroid drugs. This clonotype was sampled from a female donor with Graves disease. The CDR3: CSVTSGSYEQYL. For the CDR3, the DNA is TGCAGCGTAACCAGCGGGAGCTACGAGCAGTACCTC.